Sequencing of this T cell receptor (beta chain) was carried out in a study of blood T cell repertoires in COVID-19. Study in general: Sources were T cells, B-cell-depleted T cells, or PBMCs; the material itself was cDNA or gDNA.

The repertoire was sequenced with immunoSEQ multiplex PCR; TCRdb's copy has only in-frame clones and lacks some. The table lists approximately 280,000 clones, about 89% of them singletons. Trimming removed 4 bases from V and 7 bases from J, with 11 bases in between. CDR1 and CDR2 (germline): SGDLS, YYNGEE. CDR3 length equals 12 residues. J is TRBJ1-2 and V is TRBV9; TRBD1 is a possible D gene (5 bases). Specimen: peripheral blood. The receptor comes from a man in his forties with acute or convalescent COVID-19. The CDR3, as DNA: TGTGCCAGCAGCTTTCAAGGGGCTGGCTACACCTTC. Its protein is CASSFQGAGYTF.